Shown below are 5 T cell receptor beta chains from a single sample sequenced in a study of T cells in Graves' hyperthyroidism and ophthalmopathy. The TCR beta CDR3 regions underwent amplification using RNA transcripts as the source. The HTBI set primed first-round TCR CDR3 RT-PCR. TCRdb analysed the multiplex PCR reads with MiXCR anew, one entry per CDR3 protein. The sample consists of around 300,000 distinct CDR3 sequences, about 14% of them appearing once. Material: blood. These TCRs come from a woman in her twenties or thirties with Graves' hyperthyroidism that later progressed to Graves' ophthalmopathy.

This clonotype was counted ten times or more. This chain links TRBV7-2 with TRBJ2-3, with TRBD2 matching 7 bases. The CDR3 has 16 amino acids. Germline CDR1 reads SGHTA; CDR2 reads FQGNSA. With V trimmed by 2 bases and J by 3 bases, 8 bases remained unmatched. CDR3 bases: TGTGCCAGCAGCTTACTAGTTCGGGGAGGGACAGATACGCAGTATTTT. Protein product: CASSLLVRGGTDTQYF.

The J gene is TRBJ1-1, the V gene TRBV19; no clear D gene. V was clipped by 2 bases and J by 5 bases, with 3 bases between them. Germline CDR1 reads LNHDA; CDR2 reads SQIVND (reference sequence). The CDR3 contains 11 residues. The CDR3 bases are TGTGCCAGTAGTATAAAGACTGAAGCTTTCTTT. It is translated as CASSIKTEAFF. The full variable domain, with the rest looked up from reference TRBV19 and TRBJ1-1, is DGGITQSPKYLFRKEGQNVTLSCEQNLNHDAMYWYRQDPGQGLRLIYYSQIVNDFQKGDIAEGYSVSREKKESFPLTVTSAQKNPTAFYLCASSIKTEAFFGQGTRLTVV.

In this sample, this clonotype turned up a few times. The chain uses TRBV11-3 and TRBJ2-1, with D tentatively TRBD1 (5 bases). The CDR3 contains 15 residues. CDR1 is SGHNT, CDR2 YENEEA, per germline. V gave up 0 bases and J gave up 8 bases, with 14 bases separating them. CDR3 DNA: TGTGCCAGCAGCTTAGAAGGGGATATCGTCCATGAGCAGTTCTTC. Translated: CASSLEGDIVHEQFF. The full variable domain, completed using reference TRBV11-3 and TRBJ2-1, is EAGVVQSPRYKIIEKKQPVAFWCNPISGHNTLYWYLQNLGQGPELLIRYENEEAVDDSQLPKDRFSAERLKGVDSTLKIQPAELGDSAVYLCASSLEGDIVHEQFFGPGTRLTVL.

In this sample, this clonotype turned up many times. The chain recombines TRBV11-1 with TRBJ2-1, with a possible D match to TRBD2 (6 bases). Trimming left V 2 bases short and J 6 bases short, with 11 bases between. Per the germline V gene, CDR1 is SGHAT and CDR2 is FQDESV (reference sequence). This CDR3 is 14 amino acids long. CDR3 DNA sequence: TGTGCCAGCAGCTTATTCCGGGAGTCCAATGAGCAGTTCTTC. Translation gives CASSLFRESNEQFF.

In the case of this clonotype: A much larger clone is a single base away; this may be a read error. CDR3 in DNA: TGTGCCAAGGGGGGAGCGGGCTCTCCTGGGGAGAATGAGCAGTTCTTC. It yields the protein CAKGGAGSPGENEQFF. This chain joins TRBV6-2 or TRBV6-3 and TRBJ2-1; D may match TRBD1 or TRBD2 (6 bases each). Germline assignment: CDR1 MNHEY and CDR2 SVGEGT. The ends were cut back, 10 bases at V and 7 bases at J, with 26 bases in the middle. The CDR3 covers 16 residues.